These T cell receptor beta chains were read from a single sample in a study of human T cells and chemical hapten exposure. TCRdb fed the RACE reads into MiXCR, producing one record per CDR3 protein. The sample lists 250,000 to 300,000 distinct CDR3 sequences; just under 8% were seen once. This material consisted of whole blood, taken in connection with sensitization to the hapten diphenylcyclopropenone (DPC). Receptors were obtained from a man aged 18 to 35 with alopecia areata. Some clones in this sample may be carry-over from other donors' samples. CDR3s leave out the opening cysteine and the closing phenylalanine or tryptophan. Rows may omit the clone size; those that give it use once, few, many or a size class.

>TRBJ2-2|TRBV29-1|many
SVGTGELF
>TRBJ2-7|TRBV5-1|-
ASSNPGEDEQY
>TRBJ1-1|TRBV11-1|many
ASSNFEVNTEAF
>TRBJ1-5|TRBV6-6|many
ASSHGTENQPQH
>TRBJ2-1|TRBV20-1|-
SAAISGGAFNEQF
>TRBJ2-4|TRBV12-5|many
ASGLEAGGAKNIQY
>TRBJ1-6|TRBV12-3/TRBV12-4|-
ASSWGTALNSPLH
>TRBJ1-1|TRBV6-2/TRBV6-3|few
ASSYAQTEAF
>TRBJ1-2|TRBV5-5|many
ASSLSQDGYT
>TRBJ2-3|TRBV20-1|few
SAPPPQGRTDTQY
>TRBJ2-3|TRBV2|-
ASNVRGGGYKQSTDTQY
>TRBJ2-3|TRBV9|few
ASRGPADTQY
>TRBJ1-1|TRBV24-1|few
ATSDGTGMNTEAF
>TRBJ2-7|TRBV10-3|many
AISESRGGPYEQY
>TRBJ1-2|TRBV20-1|many
SARRGAKGYT
>TRBJ1-2|TRBV4-1|few
ASSQDRENGYT
>TRBJ2-1|TRBV10-3|few
AISGASGDHNEQF
>TRBJ2-5|TRBV28|few
VTTLRREKTQY
>TRBJ2-2|TRBV27|-
ASSSPSKNTGELF
>TRBJ2-4|TRBV7-2|-
ASSIGEFNIQY
>TRBJ2-1|TRBV6-2/TRBV6-3|few
ASSPDRGPLRLNEQF
>TRBJ2-5|TRBV9|few
ASSIRQGARETQY
>TRBJ2-2|TRBV20-1|once
SAKGLNTGELF
>TRBJ2-3|TRBV7-9|many
ASSRPGAVGTDTQY
>TRBJ1-2|TRBV12-3/TRBV12-4|few
ASSSRGSDGYT
>TRBJ1-2|TRBV11-2|few
ASSLVGGPYGYT
>TRBJ1-1|TRBV7-9|-
ASSPRAF
>TRBJ2-1|TRBV3-1|few
ASSRNRDRDNEQF
>TRBJ1-2|TRBV27|few
ASMAEPNYGYT
>TRBJ2-2|TRBV5-1|-
AIAANTGELF
>TRBJ2-3|TRBV28|-
ASTLGGISTDTQY
>TRBJ1-4|TRBV5-1|few
ASSWTATNEKLF
>TRBJ2-3|TRBV7-9|-
ASKLASDTQY
>TRBJ2-3|TRBV6-2/TRBV6-3|-
ASSKDRRAFTDTQY
>TRBJ2-7|TRBV2|many
ASETTQGAVEQY
>TRBJ1-6|TRBV9|-
ASSSHNSPLH
>TRBJ1-5|TRBV7-2|-
ASSLVDQPQH
>TRBJ1-1|TRBV4-1|-
ASSQENFHGTEAF
>TRBJ1-2|TRBV12-3/TRBV12-4|few
ASSYGTTAGGYT
>TRBJ2-7|TRBV10-3|few
AISESRPGTGAGRYEQY
>TRBJ2-3|TRBV12-3/TRBV12-4|-
ATFRDSWY
>TRBJ1-2|TRBV10-2|few
ASSEHVLGYGYT
>TRBJ2-1|TRBV7-9|few
ASSYRTEPYNEQF
>TRBJ2-3|TRBV3-1|many
ASSQGPLDTQY
>TRBJ2-1|TRBV9|few
ASSPPGLRGREQF
>TRBJ2-5|TRBV11-1|few
ASSSGLAGGQETQY
>TRBJ2-5|TRBV7-2|-
ASSLPTGLLQETQY
>TRBJ1-2|TRBV4-3|few
ASSQEDQQGHIYGYT
>TRBJ2-1|TRBV29-1|many
SARQGAYNEQF
>TRBJ2-7|TRBV20-1|-
SVITSGNSYEQY
>TRBJ2-7|TRBV29-1|few
SVAKGLSYEQY
>TRBJ1-3|TRBV6-6|-
ASSYSVNENTIY
>TRBJ2-7|TRBV6-1|-
ASSEIFGFSYEQY
>TRBJ1-3|TRBV27|few
ASSPTRGIGNTIY
>TRBJ2-1|TRBV5-1|many
ASSLGGNEQF
>TRBJ2-2|TRBV27|-
ASSFLGLADELF
>TRBJ2-7|TRBV28|few
ASSSSGSWPYEQY
>TRBJ1-3|TRBV12-3/TRBV12-4|few
ASSLVQSGSGNTIY
>TRBJ2-2|TRBV7-9|many
ASSPWTSNTGELF